This T cell receptor beta chain is drawn from a study of neurological immune-mediated disorders. This clonotype came up many times. 5'RACE generated cDNA with 10-nucleotide random UMIs. Over 180 million TCR-beta sequences (from 15-18 subjects) were yielded by each sequencing run. One entry per CDR3 protein results from TCRdb running MiXCR on the 5' RACE reads. Of approximately 41,000 distinct CDR3 sequences listed, approximately 2.4% are singletons. The germline CDR1 and CDR2 sequences are DFQATT and SNEGSKA (reference sequence). The CDR3 runs to 18 residues. J was trimmed by 2 bases and V by 3 bases; bases with no gene match: 14.

This sequence was found in a man aged 25-45 years with multiple sclerosis. Sequencing was done on a sample of PBMCs. The rearrangement joins TRBV20-1 to TRBJ2-5; the match to TRBD2 covers 11 bases. The CDR3 is CSASRGTSGSGRQETQYF. CDR3 nucleotide sequence: TGCAGTGCTAGTAGGGGAACTAGCGGGAGTGGTAGGCAAGAGACCCAGTACTTC.